Listed below are T cell receptor beta chains from one sample, sequenced in a study of beta chain features in type 1 diabetes. The data were produced by immunoSEQ multiplex PCR, yet TCRdb's version contains in-frame clones alone and is incomplete. Of hundreds of thousands of clones in the sample, about 15% were seen once. The sample consisted of naive CD4+ T cells from blood. Receptor source: a man between 18 and 29 years old with type 1 diabetes. CDR3s leave out the opening cysteine and the closing phenylalanine or tryptophan.

CDR3aa: ASSPGQGSQETQY; v_gene: TRBV18
CDR3aa: ASSSASLGLAETNTGELF; v_gene: TRBV19
CDR3aa: ASSYGQTGETQY; v_gene: TRBV5-6
CDR3aa: ASSQDLGLAGLNEQF; v_gene: TRBV4-2
CDR3aa: AWSTFDRVDNYGYT; v_gene: TRBV30
CDR3aa: ASSLTIQETQY; v_gene: TRBV5-1
CDR3aa: ASSQGSGSLQETQY; v_gene: TRBV5-4
CDR3aa: ASSLGGGRDYNEQF; v_gene: TRBV7-6
CDR3aa: ASSERFFSGPYGYT; v_gene: TRBV2
CDR3aa: ASSYPGTSSGELF; v_gene: TRBV5-4
CDR3aa: ASSQKGGGSYNEQF; v_gene: TRBV4-2
CDR3aa: AWSGGREPGANVLT; v_gene: TRBV30
CDR3aa: ASSYQAQETQY; v_gene: TRBV6-6
CDR3aa: SAALTVMNTEAF; v_gene: TRBV29-1
CDR3aa: SARTGRNQPQH; v_gene: TRBV29-1
CDR3aa: ASSLIQGAPGANVLT; v_gene: TRBV27
CDR3aa: ASSVRGTYGYT; v_gene: TRBV2
CDR3aa: ASSSGTSGIYEQY; v_gene: TRBV28
CDR3aa: ASSPRGGDEQY; v_gene: TRBV5-1
CDR3aa: ASSFAGHSYEQY; v_gene: TRBV7-2
CDR3aa: AFWGNRPVGGTNTEAF; v_gene: TRBV30
CDR3aa: ASSDPRGGKNIQY; v_gene: TRBV2
CDR3aa: ASSGAGTSGYYNEQF; v_gene: TRBV7-9
CDR3aa: ASSLYLSGSEQF; v_gene: TRBV7-2
CDR3aa: ASRNHRGRKAEAF; v_gene: TRBV27
CDR3aa: ASSYSGRRINEQF; v_gene: TRBV28
CDR3aa: ASSLGGGRAANEQF; v_gene: TRBV11-2
CDR3aa: AIASLSGPDTQY; v_gene: TRBV25-1
CDR3aa: ATSRDRGRRGENNEQF; v_gene: TRBV15
CDR3aa: ASSLWDIGSYEQY; v_gene: TRBV5-1
CDR3aa: ASSQAVAGGTKNIQY; v_gene: TRBV4-3
CDR3aa: AWSVSVSEQY; v_gene: TRBV30
CDR3aa: ASMGQGRNTEAF; v_gene: TRBV2
CDR3aa: ASSYSSGAGDTQY; v_gene: TRBV6-5
CDR3aa: ASSYGQNSYEQY; v_gene: TRBV6-5
CDR3aa: ASSLTGGTGELF; v_gene: TRBV7-2
CDR3aa: ASSFRWGDEQY; v_gene: TRBV6-6
CDR3aa: ASSEIYYTTSGANVLT; v_gene: TRBV6-1
CDR3aa: AWSGVGTGLAYEQY; v_gene: TRBV30
CDR3aa: ASSYSGLAGTNEQF; v_gene: TRBV6-5
CDR3aa: ASSRGQVRETQY; v_gene: TRBV4-1
CDR3aa: ASSPTSGRPDTQY; v_gene: TRBV6-6
CDR3aa: ASSLAPKY; v_gene: TRBV7-9
CDR3aa: AWSVQGSPTGYT; v_gene: TRBV30
CDR3aa: ASLLSGGGSYEQY; v_gene: TRBV7-2
CDR3aa: ASSHTLKPGTSGRAKYNEQF; v_gene: TRBV23-1
CDR3aa: ATSRDSYEQY; v_gene: TRBV15